The T cell receptor (beta chain) described here comes from a study of cytomegalovirus exposure and HLA in healthy donors. Here immunoSEQ multiplex PCR was the method, and the copy in TCRdb shows in-frame clones only, minus some. The data contain about 140,000 clones, 84% of them singletons. V shed 3 bases and J shed 3 bases, with 23 bases lying between them. CDR1 is MGHRA and CDR2 is YSYEKL in the germline V gene. The CDR3 has 19 amino acids. The sequence was collected from a woman between 25 and 40 years old in good health and CMV-seronegative. The rearrangement joins TRBV4-1 to TRBJ2-2; D is perhaps TRBD1 (6 bases). Sequenced: PBMCs. CDR3 DNA: TGCGCCAGCAGCCACGTCGGTGGGCTCAGGGGTGGCGACACCGGGGAGCTGTTTTTT. As protein: CASSHVGGLRGGDTGELFF.